Below, one T cell receptor (beta chain) is given with its context. Per the original data handling: Nucleated cell counts were estimated from reference gene primer amplification. TCRdb's copy holds only in-frame clones and misses some; the assay was immunoSEQ multiplex PCR. The D gene and trimming were derived from the DNA, and the V and J assignments and clone size from that table. The table shows 45,000 to 65,000 clones, with 70% to 85% occurring only once. The data originate from a study of blood T cell repertoires in COVID-19. The wider study: COVID-19 samples, acute and convalescent, were from the United States, Italy and Spain. T cells, B-cell-depleted T cells, or PBMCs provided the cDNA or gDNA that served as material.

The V gene lost 5 bases and the J gene lost 5 bases, with 13 bases spanning the gap. This CDR3 contains 14 residues. The V gene's germline CDR1 is MDHEN and CDR2 SYDVKM. The V and J genes are TRBV28 and TRBJ1-5, with D perhaps matching TRBD1 (6 bases). This TCR was recovered from a man aged 60 to 75 with acute or convalescent COVID-19. What was sequenced was peripheral blood. The CDR3 region has the DNA TGTGCCAGCAGTCCCCCGGGACAACATCAGCCCCAGCATTTT. Its protein is CASSPPGQHQPQHF.